This T cell receptor (beta chain) originates from a study of T-cell memory formation after mild COVID-19. Study-wide results and limits: Whether day 37 second-wave clones are SARS-CoV-2-specific was not confirmed. In pre-infection memory, a portion of responding clones appeared, which suggested that cross-reactive memory joined. There was a balanced CD4/CD8 profile in clones contracting day 15 to 85, and later expanders leaned CD4+.

This clonotype was detected only a few times. The antigen is not known. Trimming at V came to 4 bases and at J to 8 bases, leaving 14 bases not matched to a gene. There are 16 residues in the CDR3. Germline CDR1 LGHNA, CDR2 YSLEER. TCRdb re-derived calls from the 5' RACE reads in MiXCR, one entry per CDR3 protein. The data show 550,000 to 700,000 distinct CDR3 sequences, approximately 15% seen once. The sequence derives from an adult woman who had mild COVID-19 (a few samples of this study predate the infection). Cell type and time point are not known. The sample comprised PBMCs or a T cell subset sorted from them (not recorded which). V and J are TRBV4-3 and TRBJ2-1, with 7 nucleotides matching TRBD2. DNA for the CDR3: TGCGCCAGCAGCCGCCATTACAGCGGGACCTCCGATGAGCAGTTCTTC. Its translation: CASSRHYSGTSDEQFF.